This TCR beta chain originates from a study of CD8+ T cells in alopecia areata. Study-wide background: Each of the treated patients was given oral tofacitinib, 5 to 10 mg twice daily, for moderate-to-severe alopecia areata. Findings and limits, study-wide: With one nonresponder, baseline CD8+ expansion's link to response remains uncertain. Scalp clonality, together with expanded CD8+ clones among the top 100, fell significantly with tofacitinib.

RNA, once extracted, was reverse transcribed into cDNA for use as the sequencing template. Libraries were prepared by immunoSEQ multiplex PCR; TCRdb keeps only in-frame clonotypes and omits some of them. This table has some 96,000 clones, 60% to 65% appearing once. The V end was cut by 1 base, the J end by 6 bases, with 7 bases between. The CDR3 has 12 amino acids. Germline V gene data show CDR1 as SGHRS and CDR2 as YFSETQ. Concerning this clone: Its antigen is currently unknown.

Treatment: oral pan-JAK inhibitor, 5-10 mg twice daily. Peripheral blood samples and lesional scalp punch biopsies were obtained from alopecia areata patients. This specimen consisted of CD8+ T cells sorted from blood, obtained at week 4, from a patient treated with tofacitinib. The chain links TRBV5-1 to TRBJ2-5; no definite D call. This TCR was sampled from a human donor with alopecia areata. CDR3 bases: TGCGCCAGCAGCTTGTATCTAAAGACCCAGTACTTC. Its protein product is CASSLYLKTQYF.